This is a list of T cell receptor beta chains from one sample in a study of radiation and T cells in renal cell carcinoma. Method: immunoSEQ multiplex PCR; TCRdb's copy keeps in-frame clones and lacks some. This sample yields around 170,000 clones, of which 88% are seen a single time; around 11% belongs to the top ten. The sample was blood, taken from a patient whose treatment included radiotherapy and nephrectomy. The receptors stem from a woman in her fifties or sixties with renal cell carcinoma. Each CDR3 is given with its conserved first and last residue. A D gene is named only where the DNA matches it firmly. Some rows have no size entry. The others give once, few or many, or a class for an expanded clone.

V,J,D,size,CDR3,DNA
TRBV7-9,TRBJ1-2,-,-,CASSQVTGGDGYTF,TGTGCCAGCAGCCAGGTGACAGGAGGGGATGGCTACACCTTC
TRBV29-1,TRBJ1-2,TRBD1,-,CSVEMVQGASGYTF,TGCAGCGTTGAAATGGTACAGGGGGCATCTGGCTACACCTTC
TRBV4-1,TRBJ2-7,-,-,CASSQGLRQDEQYF,TGCGCCAGCAGCCAAGGTCTCAGGCAGGACGAGCAGTACTTC
TRBV7-2,TRBJ1-3,-,-,CASSSVDTSSGNTIYF,TGTGCCAGCAGCTCCGTGGACACGAGCTCTGGAAACACCATATATTTT
TRBV4-3,TRBJ1-5,-,once,CASSQEWGAPYQPQHF,TGCGCCAGCAGCCAAGAGTGGGGGGCTCCATATCAGCCCCAGCATTTT
TRBV21-1,TRBJ2-7,-,few,CASTPLWAEQYF,TGTGCCAGCACCCCTCTTTGGGCCGAGCAGTACTTC
TRBV30,TRBJ1-6,TRBD1,-,CAWRKALGGTSDSPLHF,TGTGCCTGGAGGAAGGCTCTAGGGGGCACCTCGGATTCACCCCTCCACTTT
TRBV7-6,TRBJ2-5,-,-,CASSPGKGETQYF,TGTGCCAGCAGCCCGGGCAAGGGGGAGACCCAGTACTTC
TRBV5-5,TRBJ1-1,-,-,CASSLRFSNTEAFF,TGTGCCAGCAGCTTGAGATTCAGTAACACTGAAGCTTTCTTT
TRBV7-2,TRBJ2-7,-,-,CASSLAIGTYEQYF,TGTGCCAGCAGCTTAGCTATAGGTACCTACGAGCAGTACTTC
TRBV4-3,TRBJ2-7,TRBD2,-,CASSQRLAGVYEQYF,TGCGCCAGCAGCCAGAGACTAGCGGGGGTCTACGAGCAGTACTTC
TRBV30,TRBJ1-1,TRBD1,few,CAWRTTGALGDTEAFF,TGTGCCTGGAGAACAACAGGGGCCCTGGGGGACACTGAAGCTTTCTTT
TRBV6-9,TRBJ1-1,-,-,CASSYTDGLNTEAFF,TGTGCCAGCAGTTATACTGACGGTTTGAACACTGAAGCTTTCTTT
TRBV9,TRBJ1-2,-,-,CASSAQRGLRNYGYTF,TGTGCCAGCAGCGCGCAACGGGGACTGAGGAACTATGGCTACACCTTC
TRBV5-1,TRBJ2-1,TRBD2,-,CASSTSGTSGYNEQFF,TGCGCCAGCAGCACCTCCGGGACTAGCGGGTACAATGAGCAGTTCTTC
TRBV9,TRBJ2-7,TRBD1,-,CASSLRQGHYEQYF,TGTGCCAGCAGCCTACGACAGGGGCACTACGAGCAGTACTTC
TRBV5-1,TRBJ1-4,TRBD1,-,CASSDKNRGATNEKLFF,TGCGCCAGCAGCGACAAAAACAGGGGAGCAACTAATGAAAAACTGTTTTTT
TRBV5-4,TRBJ2-2,-,-,CASSLSGLRSGELFF,TGTGCCAGCAGCTTGAGCGGGTTGCGGTCCGGGGAGCTGTTTTTT
TRBV5-6,TRBJ1-2,-,-,CASSLQVGGYTF,TGTGCCAGCAGCTTGCAGGTTGGTGGCTACACCTTC
TRBV4-1,TRBJ1-1,-,-,CASSLQGLNTEAFF,TGCGCCAGCAGCTTGCAGGGGTTGAACACTGAAGCTTTCTTT
TRBV7-9,TRBJ1-2,-,-,CASQSMGVSRYGYTF,TGTGCCAGCCAATCGATGGGGGTTTCACGATATGGCTACACCTTC
TRBV7-9,TRBJ2-3,TRBD2,-,CASSFPGGGTDTQYF,TGTGCCAGCAGCTTCCCGGGGGGTGGCACAGATACGCAGTATTTT
TRBV7-9,TRBJ2-5,TRBD1,-,CASSLAGTGQETQYF,TGTGCCAGCAGCTTAGCGGGGACAGGCCAAGAGACCCAGTACTTC
TRBV4-1,TRBJ2-2,-,-,CASSQEGGVGGELFF,TGCGCCAGCAGCCAAGAAGGGGGTGTGGGCGGGGAGCTGTTTTTT
TRBV6-6,TRBJ1-4,-,once,CASSYLGQIREKLFF,TGTGCCAGCAGTTACCTGGGACAAATTAGAGAAAAACTGTTTTTT
TRBV30,TRBJ1-2,-,-,CAWSGNYGYTF,TGTGCCTGGAGTGGGAACTATGGCTACACCTTC